The T cell receptor beta chain described here comes from a study of cytomegalovirus exposure and HLA in healthy donors. Broader study findings: The authors later linked a missense DCLRE1C variant to TCR beta V- and J-gene trimming.

Note on this clone: The antigen remains unidentified.

The CDR3 is made up of 13 amino acids. CDR1 and CDR2 from the germline V gene are SGHNT and YYREEE (reference sequence). The V end was cut by 4 bases, the J end by 5 bases, with 13 bases between. The study ran its PCR with 60 Vbeta and 13 Jbeta primers. Sequencing used immunoSEQ multiplex PCR; TCRdb keeps in-frame clones, though not all of them. The sample lists 120,000 to 150,000 clones; over 60% were seen once. The receptor was isolated from a man in his forties or fifties in good health and CMV-seropositive. The rearrangement uses TRBV5-4 and TRBJ2-7; a possible D gene is TRBD2 (5 bases). Input material: PBMCs. CDR3 sequence reads: CASSLIAGDEQYF. As DNA, the CDR3 is TGTGCCAGCAGCCTCATCGCCGGGGACGAGCAGTACTTC.